The 4 T cell receptor beta chains below all came from one sample that was sequenced in a study of Ad26.COV2.S vaccination and SARS-CoV-2 variants. Here immunoSEQ multiplex PCR was the method, and the copy in TCRdb shows in-frame clones only, minus some. Of approximately 420,000 clones detected, 85% to 90% appear once; the ten largest clones hold 3.6%. As for treatment: roughly 18 received Ad26.COV2.S at low or high dose, single or two shots; a few received placebo; per-sample allocation not given. It was on day 63 after the first vaccine or placebo injection that samples were taken. The material sequenced was peripheral blood, taken in a trial of Ad26.COV2.S vaccine versus placebo. Every receptor here comes from a person aged 18 to 59 who received the Ad26.COV2.S COVID-19 vaccine or a placebo.

The rearrangement links TRBV6-5 to TRBJ2-7; D perhaps matches TRBD2 (6 bases). CDR3 length: 14 amino acids. From germline, CDR1 is MNHEY and CDR2 SVGAGI. Trimming took off 5 bases at V and 3 bases at J, with 14 bases between the two ends. The CDR3 is CASSPREKGYEQYF. CDR3 coding DNA: TGTGCCAGCAGTCCCCGGGAGAAGGGCTACGAGCAGTACTTC.

A few counts support this clone. This sequence joins TRBV19 and TRBJ2-1, with 8 bases that match TRBD2. Per germline, CDR1 LNHDA and CDR2 SQIVND (reference sequence). Trimming took 4 bases from V and 9 from J; bases not matched to a gene: 8. The CDR3 is made up of 14 amino acids. DNA for the CDR3: TGTGCCAGTAGTACACCGGGACTAGAACTTGAGCAGTTCTTC. It yields the protein CASSTPGLELEQFF.

The V gene is TRBV21-1, the J gene TRBJ1-3; the DNA was not used to check the table's D call, TRBD1. TRBV21-1 has pseudogene status. The CDR3 consists of 14 residues. CDR3 in DNA: TGTGCCAGCAGCCCCCGTGGGCCAGGAAACACCATATATTTT. It codes for CASSPRGPGNTIYF.

The V and J genes are TRBV6-5 and TRBJ1-2, with unresolved D. The CDR3 consists of 14 residues. V was clipped by 7 bases and J by 0 bases, with 12 bases between them. Germline V gives CDR1 MNHEY, CDR2 SVGAGI. CDR3 amino acids: CASTGGRANYGYTF. The CDR3 DNA reads as TGTGCCAGCACCGGAGGCCGCGCTAACTATGGCTACACCTTC.